This TCR beta chain was obtained from a study of pediatric ulcerative colitis (dated by TCRdb to 2018 to 2020). General notes on the study: From under ten newly diagnosed, treatment-naive pediatric ulcerative colitis patients and a few non-IBD control children, paired blood and rectal samples were collected. The investigation overall reported the following: A couple of rectal CDR3 clonotypes were found in every ulcerative colitis patient but in no control. Significantly higher autologous blood-rectal clonal overlap was found in ulcerative colitis patients than in controls, which suggested increased T cell trafficking to inflamed tissue. Because repertoires were derived from total lymphocyte DNA, patterns in rare subsets such as regulatory T cells may not have been reflected. With only four individuals, the healthy control group was small. Features of the rectal repertoire distinguished controls, mild-moderate colitis patients and acute severe colitis patients, and in acute severe colitis, rectal diversity was reduced because of clonal expansions. For technical reasons, the blood samples of a couple of patients yielded substantially fewer templates, so those samples were excluded from the blood-rectal overlap analysis.

The CDR3 spans 15 residues, from the cysteine through the phenylalanine. Just the 45-base CDR3 DNA is kept, in frame starting at base 1. At the junction V is shortened by 6 bases and J by 0 bases, with 12 bases in between. CDR1 and CDR2 were assigned from the germline V gene as MNHEY and SVGAGI. A word on this clone: The specificity of this receptor is unknown. Nothing much larger sits one base from this clone, and base qualities are not available.

In controls, colonoscopy was performed for suspected IBD, macroscopically and histologically normal endoscopy was observed, and no IBD diagnosis was made within the following year. Blood was sampled at the same time as the colonoscopy. The Wizard kit (Promega) was used to extract genomic DNA from both blood and intestinal samples. Through the immunoSEQ TRB Survey service, multiplex V and J primers were used to amplify rearranged CDR3 beta regions from genomic DNA. Survey-level sequencing depth of up to 500,000 reads per sample was used to keep depth equal across samples. The libraries were purified, combined into pools and sequenced with Illumina technology. The study's own analysis went as follows. Productive clonality, sample overlap, pairwise scatters, CDR3 beta length, V/D/J gene usage and productiveness were all assessed with the immunoSEQ online tools. Calculated diversity was defined as the number of unique rearrangements divided by total templates, multiplied by 100, and Shannon and Simpson indices were computed as well. Z-score normalized data were analyzed by principal component analysis with the R prcomp function and the ggbiplot package. Morisita's index was used to quantify the clonal overlap between blood and rectum within each subject. TCRdb holds this immuneACCESS table with in-frame rearrangements only. Some clones are missing; in checked studies, unresolved V genes explain under half, and the rest has no known cause. V and J calls and clone size follow that table, whereas D and trimming were derived from the DNA. The sample table lists tens of thousands of clones, approximately 87% of them with a count of one. Of the sample, about 1.5% falls within the top ten clones.

What was sequenced was blood. The chain uses TRBV6-5 and TRBJ1-3; TRBD1 is possibly the D segment (6 matching bases). The clonotype was recovered from a boy aged 5 to 17 who was a control in a study of pediatric ulcerative colitis. The nucleotide sequence is TGTGCCAGCAGAAAACAGGGCCTCTCTGGAAACACCATATATTTT. Translated, this is CASRKQGLSGNTIYF.